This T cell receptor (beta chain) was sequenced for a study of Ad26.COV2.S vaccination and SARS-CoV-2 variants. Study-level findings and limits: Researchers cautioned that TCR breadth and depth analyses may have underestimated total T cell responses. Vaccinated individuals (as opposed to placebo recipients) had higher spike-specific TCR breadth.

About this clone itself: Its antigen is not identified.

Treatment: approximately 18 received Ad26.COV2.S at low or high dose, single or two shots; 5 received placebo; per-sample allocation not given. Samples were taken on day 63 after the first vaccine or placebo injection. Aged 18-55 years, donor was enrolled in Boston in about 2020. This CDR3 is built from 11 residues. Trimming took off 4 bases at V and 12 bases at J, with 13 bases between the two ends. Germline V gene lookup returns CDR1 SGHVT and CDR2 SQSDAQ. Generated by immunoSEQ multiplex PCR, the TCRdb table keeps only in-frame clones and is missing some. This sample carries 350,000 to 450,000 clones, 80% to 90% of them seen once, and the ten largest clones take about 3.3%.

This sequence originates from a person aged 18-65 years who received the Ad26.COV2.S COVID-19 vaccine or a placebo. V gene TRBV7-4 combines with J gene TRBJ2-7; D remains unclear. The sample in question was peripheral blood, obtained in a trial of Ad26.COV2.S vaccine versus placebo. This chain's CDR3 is CASSSRAPRYF. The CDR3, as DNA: TGTGCCAGCAGCTCCCGGGCCCCGAGGTACTTC.